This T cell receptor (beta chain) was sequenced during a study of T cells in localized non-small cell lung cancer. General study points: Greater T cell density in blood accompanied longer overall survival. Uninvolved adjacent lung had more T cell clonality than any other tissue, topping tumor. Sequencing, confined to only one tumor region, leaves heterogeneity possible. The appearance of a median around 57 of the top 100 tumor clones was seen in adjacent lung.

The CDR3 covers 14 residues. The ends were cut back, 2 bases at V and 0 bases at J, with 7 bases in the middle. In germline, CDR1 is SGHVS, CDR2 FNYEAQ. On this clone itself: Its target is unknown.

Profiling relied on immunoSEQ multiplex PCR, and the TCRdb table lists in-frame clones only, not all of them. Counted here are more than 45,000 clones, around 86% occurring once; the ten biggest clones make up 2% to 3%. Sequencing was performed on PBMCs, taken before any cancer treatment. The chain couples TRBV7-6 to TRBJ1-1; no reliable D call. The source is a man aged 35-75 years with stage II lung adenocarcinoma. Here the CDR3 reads CASSLSGVNTEAFF. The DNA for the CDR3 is TGTGCCAGCAGCTTATCCGGGGTGAACACTGAAGCTTTCTTT.